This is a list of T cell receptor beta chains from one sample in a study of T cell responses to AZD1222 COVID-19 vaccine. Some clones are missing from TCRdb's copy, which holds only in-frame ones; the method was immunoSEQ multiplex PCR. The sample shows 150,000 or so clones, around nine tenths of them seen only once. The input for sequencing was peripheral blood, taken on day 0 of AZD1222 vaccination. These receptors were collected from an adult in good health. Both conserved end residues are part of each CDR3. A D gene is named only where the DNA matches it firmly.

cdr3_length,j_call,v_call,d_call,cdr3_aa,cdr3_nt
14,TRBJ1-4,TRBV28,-,CASSSNPTNEKLFF,TGTGCCAGCAGCAGTAATCCAACTAATGAAAAACTGTTTTTT
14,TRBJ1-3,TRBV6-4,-,CASSDRADGNTIYF,TGTGCCAGCAGTGACAGGGCCGATGGAAACACCATATATTTT
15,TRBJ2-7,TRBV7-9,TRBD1,CASSGTGTGDDEQYF,TGTGCCAGCAGCGGTACCGGGACAGGGGACGACGAGCAGTACTTC
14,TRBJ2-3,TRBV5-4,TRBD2,CASRKSGGTDTQYF,TGTGCCAGCAGAAAGTCGGGAGGTACAGATACGCAGTATTTT
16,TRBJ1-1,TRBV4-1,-,CASSLTNRVPNTEAFF,TGCGCCAGCAGCCTTACCAACAGGGTTCCGAACACTGAAGCTTTCTTT
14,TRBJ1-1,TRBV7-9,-,CASSVWGASTEAFF,TGTGCCAGCAGCGTATGGGGGGCGAGTACTGAAGCTTTCTTT
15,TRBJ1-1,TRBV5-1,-,CASSLYGAQSTEAFF,TGCGCCAGCAGCCTGTATGGGGCGCAGAGCACTGAAGCTTTCTTT
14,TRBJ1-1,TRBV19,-,CASSIGTANTEAFF,TGTGCCAGTAGTATAGGAACGGCGAACACTGAAGCTTTCTTT
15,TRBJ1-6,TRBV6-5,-,CASSFGQNGDSPLHF,TGTGCCAGCAGTTTCGGACAGAATGGCGATTCACCCCTCCACTTT
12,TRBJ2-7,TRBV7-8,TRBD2,CASSPPGGEQYF,TGTGCCAGCAGCCCCCCCGGGGGGGAGCAGTACTTC
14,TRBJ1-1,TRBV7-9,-,CASSLLARGTEAFF,TGTGCCAGCAGCCTATTGGCCCGGGGAACTGAAGCTTTCTTT
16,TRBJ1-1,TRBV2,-,CASSKVQISSSTEAFF,TGTGCCAGCAGTAAAGTACAGATCTCTTCGAGTACTGAAGCTTTCTTT
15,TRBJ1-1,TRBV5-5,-,CASSLDGHLNTEAFF,TGTGCCAGCAGCTTGGACGGACACCTGAACACTGAAGCTTTCTTT
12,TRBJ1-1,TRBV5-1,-,CASSQDPPVAFF,TGCGCCAGCAGCCAGGACCCTCCGGTAGCTTTCTTT
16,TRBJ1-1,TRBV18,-,CASSPAGTPMNTEAFF,TGTGCCAGCTCTCCCGCAGGAACTCCGATGAACACTGAAGCTTTCTTT
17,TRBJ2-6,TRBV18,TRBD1,CASSPGTGLSGANVLTF,TGTGCCAGCTCACCAGGGACAGGTCTCTCTGGGGCCAACGTCCTGACTTTC
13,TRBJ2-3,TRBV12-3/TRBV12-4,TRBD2,CASSSSSGNEQYF,TGTGCCAGCAGTTCCTCTAGCGGGAATGAGCAGTATTTT
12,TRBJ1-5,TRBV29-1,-,CSVGSSNQPQHF,TGCAGCGTTGGGAGCAGCAATCAGCCCCAGCATTTT
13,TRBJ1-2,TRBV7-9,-,CASSLGGYYGYTF,TGTGCCAGCAGCTTAGGGGGCTACTATGGCTACACCTTC
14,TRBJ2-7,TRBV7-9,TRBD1,CASSLVQGAYEQYF,TGTGCCAGCAGCTTAGTACAGGGGGCCTACGAGCAGTACTTC
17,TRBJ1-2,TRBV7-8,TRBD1,CASSLNGGTGGYYGYTF,TGTGCCAGCAGCTTAAACGGCGGTACAGGGGGCTACTATGGCTACACCTTC
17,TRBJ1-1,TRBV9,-,CASSVGSWGDKNTEAFF,TGTGCCAGCAGCGTAGGATCATGGGGGGACAAGAACACTGAAGCTTTCTTT
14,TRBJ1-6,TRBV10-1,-,CASSPGLPNSPLHF,TGCGCCAGCAGTCCGGGACTCCCCAATTCACCCCTCCACTTT
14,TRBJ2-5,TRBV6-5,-,CASRMGGRGETQYF,TGTGCCAGCAGGATGGGGGGCAGGGGAGAGACCCAGTACTTC
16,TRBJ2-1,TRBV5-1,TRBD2,CASSFSGRSSYNEQFF,TGCGCCAGCAGCTTTAGCGGGAGATCCTCCTACAATGAGCAGTTCTTC
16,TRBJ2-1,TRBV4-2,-,CASSEDQGTSYNEQFF,TGTGCCAGCAGCGAAGATCAGGGGACCTCCTACAATGAGCAGTTCTTC
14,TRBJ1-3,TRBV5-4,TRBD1,CASRDRVSGNTIYF,TGTGCCAGCAGGGACAGGGTCTCTGGAAACACCATATATTTT
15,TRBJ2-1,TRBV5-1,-,CASSLGTGSGNEQFF,TGCGCCAGCAGCTTGGGAACAGGGTCGGGGAATGAGCAGTTCTTC